A single sample is the source of the 27 T cell receptor beta chains below, sequenced in a study of cytomegalovirus exposure and HLA in healthy donors (dated by TCRdb to about 2017). Libraries were prepared through the immunoSEQ multiplex PCR assay. The multiplex PCR relied on a mix of 60 forward primers for TCR Vbeta segments and 13 reverse primers for TCR Jbeta segments. TCRdb holds this immuneACCESS table with in-frame rearrangements only. Some clones are missing; in checked studies, unresolved V genes explain under half, and the rest has no known cause. Within this sample are 150,000 to 200,000 clones, with roughly 84% of them counted one time only. The top ten clonotypes cover about 0.25% of the sample. Sequencing was carried out using PBMCs. These receptor sequences come from a boy between 5 and 17 years old in good health and CMV-seronegative.

The chain links TRBV13 to TRBJ2-7; 10 nucleotides line up with TRBD2. This CDR3 has 17 residues. The V gene end was trimmed by 5 bases and the J gene end by 0 bases; junction bases not matched to a gene: 10. Germline assignment: CDR1 PRHDT and CDR2 FYEKMQ (reference sequence). This chain's CDR3 is CASSPRNGLAASYEQYF. In DNA, the CDR3 is TGTGCCAGCAGCCCCCGCAATGGACTAGCGGCCTCCTACGAGCAGTACTTC. The full variable domain, in which reference TRBV13 and TRBJ2-7 provide the parts outside the CDR3, is AAGVIQSPRHLIKEKRETATLKCYPIPRHDTVYWYQQGPGQDPQFLISFYEKMQSDKGSIPDRFSAQQFSDYHSELNMSSLELGDSALYFCASSPRNGLAASYEQYFGPGTRLTVT.

The V gene is TRBV4-1, the J gene TRBJ2-5; D perhaps matches TRBD2 (5 bases). This CDR3 comprises 17 residues. CDR1 MGHRA and CDR2 YSYEKL come from the germline V gene. V shed 0 bases and J shed 0 bases, with 14 bases lying between them. CDR3 coding DNA: TGCGCCAGCAGCCAAGATCCCCAGCGGAGTTACCAAGAGACCCAGTACTTC. As protein: CASSQDPQRSYQETQYF.

The V and J genes are TRBV7-2 and TRBJ1-1, with D perhaps TRBD1 (6 bases). Per germline, CDR1 SGHTA and CDR2 FQGNSA. V was trimmed by 1 base and J by 4 bases, leaving 10 bases between them. The CDR3 runs 14 residues. The CDR3 is CASSLEGGFTEAFF. For the CDR3, the DNA is TGTGCCAGCAGCTTAGAGGGGGGGTTCACTGAAGCTTTCTTT.

The chain is built from TRBV19 and TRBJ1-1, with TRBD1 matching 7 bases. The ends lost 10 bases at V and 0 bases at J; junction bases unmatched: 5. There are 13 residues in the CDR3. CDR1 is LNHDA and CDR2 is SQIVND in the germline V gene (reference sequence). As DNA, the CDR3 is TGTGCCACCAGGGGGGAGTTGAACACTGAAGCTTTCTTT. Amino acids: CATRGELNTEAFF.

This clone appeared once. CDR3 sequence (DNA): TGTGCCTGGACTGGCGGGGGGGCGAATGAGCAGTTCTTC. Translated: CAWTGGGANEQFF. The chain links TRBV30 to TRBJ2-1; 9 bases align to TRBD2. The CDR3 contains 13 residues. The germline V gene has CDR1 GTSNPN and CDR2 SVGIG (reference sequence). V was pared by 4 bases and J by 7 bases, with 5 bases of the junction left unmatched. The variable domain in full, completed from reference TRBV30 and TRBJ2-1, reads SQTIHQWPATLVQPVGSPLSLECTVEGTSNPNLYWYRQAAGRGLQLLFYSVGIGQISSEVPQNLSASRPQDRQFILSSKKLLLSDSGFYLCAWTGGGANEQFFGPGTRLTVL.

This rearrangement joins TRBV6-1 to TRBJ1-5, with a weak D call TRBD1 (5 bases). V was clipped by 0 bases and J by 6 bases, with 12 bases between them. From germline, CDR1 is MNHNS and CDR2 SASEGT. The CDR3 is 15 amino acids. CDR3 nucleotides: TGTGCCAGCAGTGAAGCTGGCGGGGCTGGTCAGCCCCAGCATTTT. This sequence encodes CASSEAGGAGQPQHF.

This chain links TRBV2 with TRBJ2-3, with 7 bases fitting TRBD1. This CDR3 spans 15 amino acids. Looked up from germline, CDR1 is SNHLY and CDR2 is FYNNEI. Trimming removed 6 bases from V and 1 base from J; junction bases left unmatched: 7. CDR3: CASSRQGKGTDTQYF. CDR3 nucleotide sequence: TGTGCCAGCAGCAGACAGGGAAAGGGCACAGATACGCAGTATTTT.

This chain uses TRBV7-2 with TRBJ1-1; D gene uncertain. With 4 bases removed from V and 6 bases from J, the gap between germline ends came to 12 bases. The germline gives CDR1 SGHTA, CDR2 FQGNSA. CDR3 length equals 13 residues. CDR3 sequence (DNA): TGTGCCAGCAGCTCCCGTGGGGAGGCTGAAGCTTTCTTT. Amino acid sequence: CASSSRGEAEAFF.

A few counts support this clone. This sequence joins TRBV27 and TRBJ1-5; D gene uncertain. Germline assignment: CDR1 MNHEY and CDR2 SMNVEV (reference sequence). This CDR3 has 16 amino acids. Trimming removed 3 bases at V and 1 base at J, with 13 bases between. This CDR3 is CASSLVGEVSNQPQHF. In DNA form, the CDR3 reads TGTGCCAGCAGTTTGGTTGGGGAGGTAAGCAATCAGCCCCAGCATTTT.

The rearrangement links TRBV4-3 to TRBJ2-4; TRBD2 matches at 11 bases. V trimming: 4 bases; J trimming: 0 bases; junction bases outside the gene matches: 14. Germline values: CDR1 LGHNA, CDR2 YSLEER. This CDR3 spans 20 amino acids. The CDR3 sequence: CASSPEAGTSGQLAKNIQYF. The CDR3 DNA follows: TGCGCCAGCAGCCCGGAGGCCGGGACTAGCGGCCAACTAGCCAAAAACATTCAGTACTTC.

This chain uses TRBV6-6 with TRBJ1-2, with D possibly TRBD1 on 5 matching bases. The CDR3 loop spans 13 amino acids. Germline V CDR1 and CDR2: MNHNY, SVGAGI (reference sequence). Trimming stripped 11 bases from V and 4 bases from J, with 17 bases between. The CDR3 nucleotides are TGTGCCGTACTGGGCCGACAGTTCTATGGCTACACCTTC. Translating it yields CAVLGRQFYGYTF.

V is TRBV18 and J is TRBJ2-2, with 11 bases that match TRBD2. Germline V gene lookup returns CDR1 KGHSH and CDR2 LQKENI. The CDR3 has 17 amino acids. The J segment lost 4 bases and the V segment lost 3 bases, leaving 7 bases of the junction unmatched. The CDR3 here is CASSPPGTSGITGELFF. The CDR3, as DNA: TGTGCCAGCTCACCCCCCGGGACTAGCGGCATCACCGGGGAGCTGTTTTTT.

V usage is TRBV5-1 and J usage is TRBJ2-2; D gene ambiguous. There are 11 residues in the CDR3. Germline values: CDR1 SGHRS, CDR2 YFSETQ. The V end was cut by 3 bases, the J end by 6 bases, with 3 bases between. CDR3 nucleotides: TGCGCCAGCAGCTCATCCGGGGAGCTGTTTTTT. This codes for CASSSSGELFF. The full variable domain, rest sourced from reference TRBV5-1 and TRBJ2-2, is KAGVTQTPRYLIKTRGQQVTLSCSPISGHRSVSWYQQTPGQGLQFLFEYFSETQRNKGNFPGRFSGRQFSNSRSEMNVSTLELGDSALYLCASSSSGELFFGEGSRLTVL.

The rearrangement uses TRBV27 and TRBJ2-7; 11 nucleotides match TRBD1. The V gene end was trimmed by 5 bases and the J gene end by 7 bases; junction bases not matched to a gene: 13. CDR3 size: 16 residues. Germline lookup yields CDR1 MNHEY and CDR2 SMNVEV (reference sequence). CDR3 protein: CASSTPRDRGYGEQYF. Written as DNA, the CDR3 is TGTGCCAGCAGTACCCCAAGGGACAGGGGGTATGGGGAGCAGTACTTC.

The chain couples TRBV19 to TRBJ1-5; 7 bases are shared with TRBD1. Trimming cost V 6 bases and J 8 bases; bases outside gene matches: 13. Germline lookup yields CDR1 LNHDA and CDR2 SQIVND (reference sequence). The CDR3 length is 15 residues. CDR3 residues: CASSYRGLEVEPQHF. The CDR3 DNA reads as TGTGCCAGTAGCTACAGGGGATTGGAGGTAGAGCCCCAGCATTTT.

The chain has TRBV5-6 and TRBJ1-2; D is unresolved. Per germline, CDR1 SGHDT and CDR2 YYEEEE. V was clipped by 4 bases and J by 0 bases, with 16 bases between them. This CDR3 spans 16 amino acids. The CDR3 DNA follows: TGTGCCAGCAGCGGACTGCCGGGAGAGCCTAACTATGGCTACACCTTC. Translation: CASSGLPGEPNYGYTF.

The V call is TRBV28, the J call TRBJ1-5, with D possibly being TRBD1 (6 bases). Germline V lookup: CDR1 MDHEN, CDR2 SYDVKM. Trimming cost V 2 bases and J 5 bases, with 10 bases left between them. The CDR3 consists of 14 residues. The CDR3 region is CASSLLQGYQPQHF. CDR3 DNA: TGTGCCAGCAGTTTACTTCAGGGGTATCAGCCCCAGCATTTT.

The V gene is TRBV7-2, the J gene TRBJ1-4, with a weak D call TRBD1 (6 bases). CDR3 size: 15 residues. Germline CDR1 SGHTA, CDR2 FQGNSA. Trimming took 1 base from V and 3 from J, leaving 9 bases between them. CDR3 region: CASSLVGGPNEKLFF. CDR3 bases: TGTGCCAGCAGCTTAGTGGGGGGGCCTAATGAAAAACTGTTTTTT.

The chain employs TRBV7-8 and TRBJ1-4, with D uncertain. Germline-derived CDR1 and CDR2 are SGHVS and FQNEAQ. Trimming pared 2 bases from V and 7 bases from J, leaving 17 bases between. This CDR3 has 16 residues. CDR3 residues: CASSLSLSIGPEKLFF. The CDR3 DNA follows: TGTGCCAGCAGCTTATCATTGTCGATTGGGCCTGAAAAACTGTTTTTT.

This sequence joins TRBV7-6 and TRBJ2-1; 9 bases map to TRBD2. Germline V CDR1 and CDR2: SGHVS, FNYEAQ. The CDR3 runs 15 residues. Trimming removed 5 bases from V and 9 bases from J; junction bases left unmatched: 11. The CDR3 sequence is CASSRPGTSHGEQFF. In nucleotides, the CDR3 is TGTGCCAGCAGCCGACCCGGGACTAGCCATGGTGAGCAGTTCTTC.

The chain couples TRBV2 to TRBJ1-2; 7 nucleotides agree with TRBD1. The CDR3 extends over 15 amino acids. CDR1 SNHLY and CDR2 FYNNEI come from the germline V gene. J lost 4 bases, V lost 6 bases, and 11 bases had no gene match. CDR3 loop: CASRGHRGKAYGYTF. Written as DNA, the CDR3 is TGTGCCAGCAGGGGACACAGGGGAAAGGCCTATGGCTACACCTTC.

This clone was picked up one time. The rearrangement uses TRBV5-4 and TRBJ2-3; 9 nucleotides line up with TRBD1. V shed 4 bases, J shed 8 bases, and the junction held 8 bases outside the gene matches. Looked up from germline, CDR1 is SGHNT and CDR2 is YYREEE (reference sequence). The CDR3 consists of 14 residues. The DNA of the CDR3 is TGTGCCAGCAGCCGGGACAGGGAACGGAGTACGCAGTATTTT. Residues: CASSRDRERSTQYF.

The V gene is TRBV7-2, the J gene TRBJ1-1; TRBD1 might be the D (6 bases). Germline V CDR1 and CDR2: SGHTA, FQGNSA. Deletions cut 1 base from V and 4 bases from J, with 10 bases between. The CDR3 has 14 amino acids. CDR3 nucleotides: TGTGCCAGCAGCTTAGTGGGGGCCGCCACTGAAGCTTTCTTT. Its translation: CASSLVGAATEAFF.

CDR3 loop: CASSSGHPYNEQFF. The CDR3 region has the DNA TGTGCCAGCAGCTCCGGACATCCCTACAATGAGCAGTTCTTC. This sequence joins TRBV5-4 and TRBJ2-1; D is possibly TRBD1 (5 bases). Germline values: CDR1 SGHNT, CDR2 YYREEE (reference sequence). The germline V and J ends were trimmed by 3 bases and 2 bases, with 9 bases remaining between them. This CDR3 has 14 amino acids.

V and J are TRBV7-9 and TRBJ1-1; no reliable D call. Per the germline V gene, CDR1 is SEHNR and CDR2 is FQNEAQ (reference sequence). There are 13 residues in the CDR3. V shed 3 bases and J shed 3 bases, with 8 bases lying between them. The CDR3 DNA is TGTGCCAGCAGCTTTCCCCTTCACACTGAAGCTTTCTTT. Its protein is CASSFPLHTEAFF.

Here the CDR3 DNA reads TGCGCCAGCAGCCAAGATCAGCGAACAGGGTTCACTGAAGCTTTCTTT. Encoded protein: CASSQDQRTGFTEAFF. The J gene is TRBJ1-1, the V gene TRBV4-1; tentative D call: TRBD1 (6 bases). Germline V CDR1 and CDR2: MGHRA, YSYEKL. Trimming took off 0 bases at V and 4 bases at J, with 15 bases between the two ends. CDR3 length: 16 amino acids.

In DNA, the CDR3 is TGTGCCAGCAGCGATCTAGCGGGGGGATACAATGAGCAGTTCTTC. It is translated as CASSDLAGGYNEQFF. The rearrangement joins TRBV9 to TRBJ2-1; 11 positions agree with TRBD2. The V gene end was trimmed by 3 bases and the J gene end by 4 bases; junction bases not matched to a gene: 3. The CDR3 has 15 amino acids. Germline CDR1 and CDR2: SGDLS and YYNGEE.